This T cell receptor beta chain was recorded in a study of T cells in Graves' hyperthyroidism and ophthalmopathy. V gave up 0 bases and J gave up 4 bases, with 4 bases separating them. Germline lookup yields CDR1 ENHRY and CDR2 SYGVKD. CDR3 length: 12 amino acids. Study-wide findings and caveats: Before onset, by a median of approximately 6.2 months, the model predicted ophthalmopathy. A 13 V-J signature model discriminated ophthalmopathy versus stable hyperthyroidism.

Amplified TCR beta CDR3 regions came from RNA transcripts. Using the HTBI primer set, a first-round RT-PCR was run on the TCR CDR3. MiXCR, run by TCRdb on the multiplex PCR reads, gives a single entry per CDR3 protein. The table includes around 250,000 distinct CDR3 sequences, about 16% detected once. This clonotype was seen many times. As yet, its antigen is unknown. Sequenced: blood. This TCR came from a young woman with Graves' ophthalmopathy. The V and J genes are TRBV10-3 and TRBJ2-7; no clear D. The CDR3 DNA reads as TGTGCCATCAGTGAGTCTGAGTACGAGCAGTACTTC. Translated: CAISESEYEQYF.